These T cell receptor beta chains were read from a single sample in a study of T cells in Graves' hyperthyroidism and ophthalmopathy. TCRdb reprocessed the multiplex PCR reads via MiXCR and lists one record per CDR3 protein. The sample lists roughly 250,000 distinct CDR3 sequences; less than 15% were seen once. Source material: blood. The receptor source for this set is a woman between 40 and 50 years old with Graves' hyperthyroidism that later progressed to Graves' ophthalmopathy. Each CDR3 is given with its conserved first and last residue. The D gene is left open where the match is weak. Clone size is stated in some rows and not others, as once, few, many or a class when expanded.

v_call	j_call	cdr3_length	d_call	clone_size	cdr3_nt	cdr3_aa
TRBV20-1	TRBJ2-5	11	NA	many	TGCAGTGTTGGGGGCCAAGAGACCCAGTACTTC	CSVGGQETQYF
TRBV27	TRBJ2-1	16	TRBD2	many	TGTGCCAGCAGTTCATGGACTAGCGGGAGATACAATGAGCAGTTCTTC	CASSSWTSGRYNEQFF
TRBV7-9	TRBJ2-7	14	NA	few	TGTGCCAGCAGCCCAGGCTTGACAGCCTACGAGCAGTACTTC	CASSPGLTAYEQYF
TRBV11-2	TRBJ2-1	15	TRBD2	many	TGTGCCAGCAGCTTAGCTGTAGCGGGGAACAATGAGCAGTTCTTC	CASSLAVAGNNEQFF
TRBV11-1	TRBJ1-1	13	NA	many	TGTGCCAGCAGCTTAGCGCTTATTGGGGAGGCTTTCTTT	CASSLALIGEAFF
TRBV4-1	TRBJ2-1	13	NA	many	TGCGCCAGCAGCCAAGATAGGCCAAATGAGCAGTTCTTC	CASSQDRPNEQFF
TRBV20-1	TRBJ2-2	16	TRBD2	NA	TGCAGTGCTAGAGTCGTAAGGACTAGCAACACCGGGGAGCTGTTTTTT	CSARVVRTSNTGELFF
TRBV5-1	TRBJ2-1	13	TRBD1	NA	TGCGCCAGCAGCTTGGAGACAGGGGGTGAGCAGTTCTTC	CASSLETGGEQFF
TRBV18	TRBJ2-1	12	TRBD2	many	TGTGCCAGCTCGCCTACTAGCGTGGAGCAGTTCTTC	CASSPTSVEQFF
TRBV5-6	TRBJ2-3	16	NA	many	TGTGCCAGCAGCTTGCCCTCAAGCCCAAAGGGGGATACGCAGTATTTT	CASSLPSSPKGDTQYF
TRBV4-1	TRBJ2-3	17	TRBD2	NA	TGCGCCAGCAGCCGAAACCGACTAGCGGGAGGAACAGATACGCAGTATTTT	CASSRNRLAGGTDTQYF